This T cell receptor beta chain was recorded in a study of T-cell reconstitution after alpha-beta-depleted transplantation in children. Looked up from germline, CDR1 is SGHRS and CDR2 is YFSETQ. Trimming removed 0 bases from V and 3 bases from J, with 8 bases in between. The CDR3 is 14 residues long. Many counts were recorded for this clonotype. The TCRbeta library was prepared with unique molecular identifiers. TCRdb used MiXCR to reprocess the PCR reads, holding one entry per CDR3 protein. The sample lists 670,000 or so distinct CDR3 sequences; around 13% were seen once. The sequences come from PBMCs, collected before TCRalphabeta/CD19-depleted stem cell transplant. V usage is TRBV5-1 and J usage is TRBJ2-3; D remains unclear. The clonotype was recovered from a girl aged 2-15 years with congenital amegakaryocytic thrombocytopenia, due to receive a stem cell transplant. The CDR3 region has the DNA TGCGCCAGCAGCTTGGAGGCGATTACAGATACGCAGTATTTT. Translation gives CASSLEAITDTQYF.